Shown below are 30 T cell receptor beta chains from a single sample sequenced in a study of cytomegalovirus exposure and HLA in healthy donors. Profiling relied on immunoSEQ multiplex PCR, and the TCRdb table lists in-frame clones only, not all of them. The repertoire holds 57,000 or so clones, with approximately 96% as singletons. Sequenced: PBMCs. The receptors were sampled from a man between 18 and 29 years old in good health and CMV-seronegative.

The gene calls are TRBV19 and TRBJ2-7; 7 bases line up with TRBD2. V was clipped by 3 bases and J by 4 bases; unmatched bases: 6. This CDR3 contains 14 residues. Germline V gene sequence: CDR1 LNHDA, CDR2 SQIVND (reference sequence). The CDR3 loop is CASSMASGPYEQYF. The DNA of the CDR3 is TGTGCCAGTAGTATGGCTAGCGGACCATACGAGCAGTACTTC.

This chain uses TRBV11-2 with TRBJ2-3, with a possible D match to TRBD1 (6 bases). This CDR3 has 13 amino acids. V lost 3 bases and J lost 4, with 8 bases in between. Germline values: CDR1 SGHAT, CDR2 FQNNGV. As DNA, the CDR3 is TGTGCCAGCAGCTTTGGGACACCAGATACGCAGTATTTT. Residues: CASSFGTPDTQYF.

This clone has only one observation. This chain links TRBV5-4 with TRBJ2-2, with 8 nucleotides matching TRBD2. The CDR3 sequence is 14 residues long. The V gene's germline CDR1 is SGHNT and CDR2 YYREEE (reference sequence). V was pared by 4 bases and J by 4 bases, with 3 bases of the junction left unmatched. The CDR3 region is CASSPGTSTGELFF. In nucleotides, the CDR3 is TGTGCCAGCAGCCCCGGGACTAGCACCGGGGAGCTGTTTTTT.

The V gene is TRBV19, the J gene TRBJ2-3; D remains ambiguous. The CDR3 runs 13 residues. Trimming pared 6 bases from V and 3 bases from J, leaving 10 bases between. In germline, CDR1 is LNHDA, CDR2 SQIVND (reference sequence). The CDR3 nucleotides read TGTGCCAGTAGACGAGAGATTACAGATACGCAGTATTTT. Protein: CASRREITDTQYF.

Here the CDR3 reads CASSHREAGGFEQYF. In DNA, the CDR3 is TGTGCCAGCAGCCACCGGGAAGCGGGAGGGTTCGAGCAGTACTTC. J is TRBJ2-7 and V is TRBV5-4, with 10 bases that match TRBD2. Germline CDR1 and CDR2: SGHNT and YYREEE (reference sequence). V lost 4 bases to trimming and J lost 6 bases; unmatched junction nucleotides: 10. The CDR3 extends over 15 amino acids.

This sequence joins TRBV7-9 and TRBJ2-3, with 8 bases aligning to TRBD2. This CDR3 has 15 amino acids. From germline, CDR1 is SEHNR and CDR2 FQNEAQ (reference sequence). The V segment lost 4 bases and the J segment 0 bases; nucleotides outside the gene matches: 3. CDR3 loop: CASSSASGSTDTQYF. CDR3 nucleotides: TGTGCCAGCAGCTCAGCTAGCGGGAGCACAGATACGCAGTATTTT.

The chain couples TRBV7-2 to TRBJ2-1; D is possibly TRBD2 (6 bases). V was clipped by 1 base and J by 2 bases, with 6 bases between them. In germline, CDR1 is SGHTA, CDR2 FQGNSA. The CDR3 sequence is 14 residues long. The CDR3 sequence: CASSLGLAYNEQFF. The CDR3 DNA follows: TGTGCCAGCAGCTTAGGACTAGCCTACAATGAGCAGTTCTTC.

CDR3 region: CASVPGGRGGEQFF. CDR3 nucleotide sequence: TGTGCCAGCGTACCTGGCGGGAGAGGTGGTGAGCAGTTCTTC. This sequence joins TRBV2 and TRBJ2-1; TRBD2 matches 7 bases. CDR1 and CDR2 from the germline V gene are SNHLY and FYNNEI. This CDR3 region has 14 residues. V gave up 8 bases and J gave up 9 bases; unmatched junction bases: 13.

The genes are TRBV4-2 and TRBJ2-2, with D maybe TRBD1 (6 bases). The germline CDR1 and CDR2 sequences are LGHNA and YNFKEQ. With 0 bases removed from V and 0 bases from J, the gap between germline ends came to 8 bases. This CDR3 region has 16 residues. CDR3 nucleotides: TGTGCCAGCAGCCAAGATCAGGGGTCGAACACCGGGGAGCTGTTTTTT. It encodes CASSQDQGSNTGELFF.

V usage is TRBV6-1 and J usage is TRBJ2-5, with a weak D call TRBD1 (6 bases). The CDR3 spans 13 residues. Trimming cost V 5 bases and J 5 bases, with 12 bases left between them. Germline assignment: CDR1 MNHNS and CDR2 SASEGT. The CDR3 spells CASSKTGMETQYF. CDR3 sequence (DNA): TGTGCCAGCAGTAAAACAGGGATGGAGACCCAGTACTTC.

The rearrangement links TRBV19 to TRBJ1-5; possible D gene TRBD1, 6 bases. Deletions cut 1 base from V and 5 bases from J, with 18 bases between. Germline-derived CDR1 and CDR2 are LNHDA and SQIVND (reference sequence). The CDR3 totals 17 residues. The CDR3 reads CASSIGPKGGSYQPQHF. The CDR3 DNA follows: TGTGCCAGTAGTATAGGTCCCAAGGGGGGGTCTTATCAGCCCCAGCATTTT.

This clone was recorded once. This chain uses TRBV28 with TRBJ1-1, with D unresolved. CDR3 size: 16 residues. In germline, CDR1 is MDHEN, CDR2 SYDVKM. The ends were cut back, 5 bases at V and 3 bases at J, with 19 bases in the middle. This CDR3 reads CASSVSLYLGDTEAFF. The DNA for the CDR3 is TGTGCCAGCAGTGTCAGCCTCTACCTCGGGGACACTGAAGCTTTCTTT.

This chain connects TRBV4-1 to TRBJ2-1; 10 nucleotides align to TRBD2. The germline V gene encodes CDR1 MGHRA and CDR2 YSYEKL. Unmatched junction bases numbered 2, after V lost 3 bases and J lost 0 bases. The length of the CDR3 is 16 residues. The CDR3 DNA reads as TGCGCCAGCAGCCAGCCTAGCGGGAGCTCCTACAATGAGCAGTTCTTC. Its protein is CASSQPSGSSYNEQFF.

This clone was recorded once. The chain carries TRBV6-5 and TRBJ2-1; 8 bases map to TRBD2. Looked up from germline, CDR1 is MNHEY and CDR2 is SVGAGI. This CDR3 comprises 14 residues. Trimming took 6 bases from V and 9 from J; bases not matched to a gene: 10. CDR3 residues: CASSPGLASGEQFF. The CDR3 bases are TGTGCCAGCAGCCCCGGACTAGCCAGTGGTGAGCAGTTCTTC.

This chain links TRBV18 with TRBJ2-2, with 7 nucleotides matching TRBD2. Germline values: CDR1 KGHSH, CDR2 LQKENI. This CDR3 is built from 15 residues. Trimming removed 1 base from V and 5 bases from J; junction bases left unmatched: 4. The CDR3 sequence: CASSPRELATGELFF. The CDR3 bases are TGTGCCAGCTCACCACGCGAACTAGCGACCGGGGAGCTGTTTTTT.

This sequence joins TRBV5-8 and TRBJ2-3, with 11 bases matching TRBD2. The V segment lost 5 bases and the J segment 0 bases; nucleotides outside the gene matches: 5. CDR1 and CDR2 from the germline V gene are SGHTS and YDEGEE. The CDR3 length is 16 residues. The CDR3, as DNA: TGTGCCAGCAGACCGGGACTAGCGGTTAGCACAGATACGCAGTATTTT. Translation: CASRPGLAVSTDTQYF.

The chain combines TRBV29-1 with TRBJ2-1; 9 bases fit TRBD2. There are 14 residues in the CDR3. J gave up 6 bases and V 6 bases, and 9 bases lay outside the gene matches. Germline lookup yields CDR1 SQVTM and CDR2 ANQGSEA. As DNA, the CDR3 is TGCAGCGTGGAGGCGGGACTAGCCTTCAATGAGCAGTTCTTC. Its protein product is CSVEAGLAFNEQFF.

The gene calls are TRBV29-1 and TRBJ2-7; 8 nucleotides line up with TRBD2. V shed 4 bases, J shed 2 bases, and the junction held 10 bases outside the gene matches. The germline gives CDR1 SQVTM, CDR2 ANQGSEA. The CDR3 is 15 residues long. CDR3 nucleotides: TGCAGCGTTGTGGGTCTAGCGGGCCGCCCCTACGAGCAGTACTTC. This sequence encodes CSVVGLAGRPYEQYF.

The rearrangement joins TRBV28 to TRBJ1-4; D might be TRBD1 (5 bases). Germline assignment: CDR1 MDHEN and CDR2 SYDVKM. The V end was cut by 2 bases, the J end by 7 bases, with 17 bases between. The CDR3 has 16 amino acids. The CDR3, as DNA: TGTGCCAGCAGTTTAGACAGTACCTGGATCGGTGAAAAACTGTTTTTT. It yields the protein CASSLDSTWIGEKLFF.

The chain employs TRBV28 and TRBJ2-7; D is unclear. The germline V gene encodes CDR1 MDHEN and CDR2 SYDVKM. This CDR3 region has 16 residues. Trimming removed 5 bases at V and 2 bases at J, with 19 bases between. CDR3 nucleotide sequence: TGTGCCAGCAGTACGACACCACAACGAAGAACCTACGAGCAGTACTTC. Translating gives CASSTTPQRRTYEQYF.

This rearrangement joins TRBV21-1 to TRBJ1-5; the table gives TRBD1 as D, unverified against the DNA. TRBV21-1 is a pseudogene segment. CDR3 size: 14 residues. CDR3 nucleotide sequence: TGTGCCAGCAGTCAGGGAACCCGTAATCAGCCCCAGCATTTT. This codes for CASSQGTRNQPQHF.

The chain employs TRBV4-3 and TRBJ2-1; 14 nucleotides agree with TRBD2. The CDR3 totals 18 residues. The V gene's germline CDR1 is LGHNA and CDR2 YSLEER. V lost 1 base to trimming and J lost 8 bases; unmatched junction nucleotides: 10. The CDR3 region is CASSQVTTGTSGSHEQFF. CDR3 bases: TGCGCCAGCAGCCAAGTCACTACCGGGACTAGCGGGAGCCATGAGCAGTTCTTC.

The chain joins TRBV4-3 to TRBJ2-2; D call uncertain. The germline V gene encodes CDR1 LGHNA and CDR2 YSLEER. CDR3 length equals 13 residues. Trimming pared 3 bases from V and 6 bases from J, leaving 8 bases between. The DNA for the CDR3 is TGCGCCAGCAGCCACGGCGGAGCCGGGGAGCTGTTTTTT. Its translation is CASSHGGAGELFF.

The V gene is TRBV5-1, the J gene TRBJ2-1; a weak D match, TRBD2 (6 bases). This CDR3 is built from 16 residues. Germline values: CDR1 SGHRS, CDR2 YFSETQ. V lost 6 bases to trimming and J lost 7 bases, with 23 bases between them. CDR3 region: CASTPSNRDWRNEQFF. The CDR3, as DNA: TGCGCCAGCACTCCTTCAAACCGGGACTGGAGAAATGAGCAGTTCTTC. The complete variable domain, with remaining parts taken from reference TRBV5-1 and TRBJ2-1, reads KAGVTQTPRYLIKTRGQQVTLSCSPISGHRSVSWYQQTPGQGLQFLFEYFSETQRNKGNFPGRFSGRQFSNSRSEMNVSTLELGDSALYLCASTPSNRDWRNEQFFGPGTRLTVL.

V and J are TRBV5-1 and TRBJ2-1, with a possible D match to TRBD1 (8 bases). V was cut by 2 bases and J by 2 bases, with 14 bases left in between. Germline V CDR1 and CDR2: SGHRS, YFSETQ. This CDR3 has 16 amino acids. The CDR3 here is CASSFGQGGTYNEQFF. The CDR3 DNA reads TGCGCCAGCAGCTTCGGACAGGGAGGGACCTACAATGAGCAGTTCTTC.

The rearrangement uses TRBV5-1 and TRBJ1-4; D remains ambiguous. Trimming took off 4 bases at V and 8 bases at J, with 12 bases between the two ends. The length of the CDR3 is 13 residues. Germline-derived CDR1 and CDR2 are SGHRS and YFSETQ. CDR3: CASSVSGGEKLFF. For the CDR3, the DNA is TGCGCCAGCAGCGTGTCCGGAGGGGAAAAACTGTTTTTT.

The chain uses TRBV7-9 and TRBJ2-1; no definite D call. The germline CDR1 and CDR2 sequences are SEHNR and FQNEAQ (reference sequence). The germline V and J ends were trimmed by 6 bases and 2 bases, with 5 bases remaining between them. This CDR3 spans 12 amino acids. CDR3 region: CASSSAYNEQFF. Here the CDR3 DNA reads TGTGCCAGCAGTTCCGCCTACAATGAGCAGTTCTTC. Using reference TRBV7-9 and TRBJ2-1 for the parts outside the CDR3, the full variable domain is DTGVSQNPRHKITKRGQNVTFRCDPISEHNRLYWYRQTLGQGPEFLTYFQNEAQLEKSRLLSDRFSAERPKGSFSTLEIQRTEQGDSAMYLCASSSAYNEQFFGPGTRLTVL.

This chain uses TRBV27 with TRBJ2-7, with 11 bases matching TRBD1. CDR3 size: 14 residues. The germline CDR1 and CDR2 sequences are MNHEY and SMNVEV (reference sequence). V shed 8 bases and J 3 bases; nucleotides not matched to a gene: 6. CDR3 residues: CASAAGTGGYEQYF. As DNA, the CDR3 is TGTGCCAGCGCGGCGGGGACAGGGGGCTACGAGCAGTACTTC.

The chain employs TRBV30 and TRBJ1-2; D perhaps matches TRBD1 (6 bases). The length of the CDR3 is 16 residues. V was cut by 3 bases and J by 1 base, with 18 bases left in between. In germline, CDR1 is GTSNPN, CDR2 SVGIG (reference sequence). The CDR3 nucleotides are TGTGCCTGGAGCCCGCTGGATGGGGGCGATAACTATGGCTACACCTTC. Amino acid sequence: CAWSPLDGGDNYGYTF.

CDR3 bases: TGTGCCAGCAGCCAGAGCCAGGGGGACGGTCCCCAAGAGACCCAGTACTTC. Translating it yields CASSQSQGDGPQETQYF. The chain recombines TRBV4-2 with TRBJ2-5, with TRBD1 matching 7 bases. There are 17 residues in the CDR3. Looked up from germline, CDR1 is LGHNA and CDR2 is YNFKEQ. V lost 3 bases and J lost 1; bases outside the gene matches: 11.